This T cell receptor (beta chain) was sequenced in a study of cytomegalovirus exposure and HLA in healthy donors. A multiplex PCR was run with 60 Vbeta primers and 13 Jbeta primers. Profiled with immunoSEQ multiplex PCR; TCRdb holds only in-frame clones, not every one. The sample holds 210,000 or so clones, 80% to 85% seen once. The CDR3 contains 11 residues. V was pared by 8 bases and J by 8 bases, with 2 bases of the junction left unmatched. CDR1 and CDR2 from the germline V gene are SNHLY and FYNNEI. J is TRBJ1-2 and V is TRBV2; TRBD1 agrees at 10 bases. The sample consisted of PBMCs. This TCR was recovered from a boy between 2 and 10 years old in good health and CMV-seronegative. CDR3 residues: CASGTGVGYTF. The DNA of the CDR3 is TGTGCCAGCGGGACAGGGGTCGGCTACACCTTC. The full variable domain, completed using reference TRBV2 and TRBJ1-2, is EPEVTQTPSHQVTQMGQEVILRCVPISNHLYFYWYRQILGQKVEFLVSFYNNEISEKSEIFDDQFSVERPDGSNFTLKIRSTKLEDSAMYFCASGTGVGYTFGSGTRLTVV.